What follows are 12 T cell receptor beta chains derived from one specimen sequenced in a study of blood T cell repertoires in COVID-19. The method was immunoSEQ multiplex PCR; TCRdb's version includes in-frame clones alone and lacks a portion of them. The sample shows a few hundred thousand clones, over 80% of them seen only once. Source material: PBMCs or T cells enriched from blood (not recorded which). Source of these receptors: a woman between 45 and 60 years old who had recovered from COVID-19.

This chain links TRBV7-8 with TRBJ1-5, with D unresolved. Looked up from germline, CDR1 is SGHVS and CDR2 is FQNEAQ. CDR3 length: 16 residues. Trimming took 2 bases from V and 4 from J, leaving 15 bases between them. The CDR3 region has the DNA TGTGCCAGCAGCTTAATGGTTGCCGGAGCGAATCAGCCCCAGCATTTT. It yields the protein CASSLMVAGANQPQHF. Together with reference TRBV7-8 and TRBJ1-5, the CDR3 gives the full variable domain: GAGVSQSPRYKVAKRGQDVALRCDPISGHVSLFWYQQALGQGPEFLTYFQNEAQLDKSGLPSDRFFAERPEGSVSTLKIQRTQQEDSAVYLCASSLMVAGANQPQHFGDGTRLSIL.

This chain connects TRBV2 to TRBJ2-5; no definite D call. From germline, CDR1 is SNHLY and CDR2 FYNNEI. V was shortened by 5 bases and J by 1 base, with 5 bases between the two germline ends. This CDR3 region has 12 residues. Written as DNA, the CDR3 is TGTGCCAGCAGTAGCTTCCAAGAGACCCAGTACTTC. It yields the protein CASSSFQETQYF.

J is TRBJ1-1 and V is TRBV30; maybe TRBD1 (5 bases). CDR3 length: 14 residues. Trimming removed 1 base at V and 0 bases at J, with 9 bases between. Germline CDR1 is GTSNPN and CDR2 is SVGIG (reference sequence). The CDR3 reads CAWSATDMNTEAFF. The CDR3 nucleotides are TGTGCCTGGAGTGCGACAGATATGAACACTGAAGCTTTCTTT.

With respect to this clone: A much bigger clone sits one base away, suggesting this may be a read error. The same CDR3 arises from other DNA sequences in this sample as well. The chain joins TRBV7-2 to TRBJ2-3; D not resolved. V lost 3 bases and J 4 bases, leaving 5 bases between the germline ends. The germline V gene encodes CDR1 SGHTA and CDR2 FQGNSA. The CDR3 length is 12 residues. CDR3: CASSFFSDTQYF. The CDR3 DNA sequence: TGTGCCAGCAGCTTCTTCTCAGATACGCAGTATTTT.

V is TRBV5-5 and J is TRBJ2-2, with 7 positions matching TRBD1. The CDR3 sequence is 13 residues long. Germline CDR1 and CDR2: SGHKS and YYEKEE (reference sequence). The ends lost 4 bases at V and 3 bases at J; junction bases unmatched: 0. CDR3 in DNA: TGTGCCAGCAGCGGACAGGACACCGGGGAGCTGTTTTTT. This translates into CASSGQDTGELFF.

The rearrangement links TRBV12-3 or TRBV12-4 to TRBJ1-2; weak D call: TRBD1 (6 bases). V was trimmed by 6 bases and J by 4 bases, leaving 12 bases between them. The CDR3 contains 13 residues. The CDR3 bases are TGTGCCAGCAGACCACAACAGGGCTATGGCTACACCTTC. This sequence encodes CASRPQQGYGYTF.

This rearrangement joins TRBV25-1 to TRBJ2-2; 9 bases line up with TRBD2. The CDR3 sequence is 15 residues long. Trimming removed 7 bases from V and 3 bases from J; junction bases left unmatched: 6. The V gene's germline CDR1 is MGHDK and CDR2 SYGVNS. The DNA of the CDR3 is TGTGCCAGCACCCAGCGGGAGGCCGACACCGGGGAGCTGTTTTTT. Amino acid sequence: CASTQREADTGELFF.

The chain has TRBV20-1 and TRBJ1-1; the D is unclear. The CDR3 is 11 residues long. Trimming cost V 2 bases and J 7 bases, with 8 bases left between them. The germline V gene encodes CDR1 DFQATT and CDR2 SNEGSKA (reference sequence). The CDR3 DNA sequence: TGCAGTGCTAGACGGGCGGGTGAAGCTTTCTTT. Residues: CSARRAGEAFF.

This clone came up a few times. The V and J genes are TRBV5-6 and TRBJ1-2; D may be TRBD1 (5 bases). Germline CDR1 and CDR2: SGHDT and YYEEEE. This CDR3 region has 16 residues. V dropped 1 base and J dropped 2 bases, with 15 bases sitting between them. The CDR3 loop is CASSLWGPPRNYGYTF. The CDR3 bases are TGTGCCAGCAGCTTGTGGGGCCCCCCGAGGAACTATGGCTACACCTTC.

This sequence joins TRBV4-2 and TRBJ2-2; D may be TRBD1 (6 bases). Germline V gene lookup returns CDR1 LGHNA and CDR2 YNFKEQ. Trimming shortened V by 0 bases and J by 4 bases, and 12 bases separated the two germline ends. CDR3 size: 16 residues. CDR3 amino acids: CASSQDQGISTGELFF. CDR3 coding DNA: TGTGCCAGCAGCCAAGATCAGGGGATTAGCACCGGGGAGCTGTTTTTT.

This chain uses TRBV19 with TRBJ1-5, with no clear D. Germline CDR1 is LNHDA and CDR2 is SQIVND (reference sequence). The CDR3 contains 15 residues. Trimming removed 3 bases from V and 2 bases from J, with 11 bases in between. The CDR3 region is CASSMEQIGNQPQHF. DNA for the CDR3: TGTGCCAGTAGTATGGAGCAGATTGGCAATCAGCCCCAGCATTTT.

The chain employs TRBV15 and TRBJ2-7, with 7 bases identical to TRBD2. CDR1 is LNHNV and CDR2 is YYDKDF in the germline V gene (reference sequence). This CDR3 comprises 14 residues. J gave up 1 base and V 6 bases, and 6 bases lay outside the gene matches. The CDR3 loop reads CATRLAHSSYEQYF. The CDR3 DNA follows: TGTGCCACCAGACTAGCGCATAGTTCCTACGAGCAGTACTTC.